These T cell receptor beta chains were read from a single sample in a study of blood T cell repertoires in COVID-19. Generated by immunoSEQ multiplex PCR, the TCRdb table keeps only in-frame clones and is missing some. Among roughly 180,000 clones, approximately 83% were seen once, and the ten largest hold roughly 8%. Sequencing input: peripheral blood. All receptors come from a man aged 55 to 70 with acute or convalescent COVID-19. Each CDR3 is given with its conserved first and last residue. The D gene is left open where the match is weak. Expanded clones are given a class, and other clones once, few, many or no size at all.

d_gene,v_gene,abundance,j_gene,CDR3aa,CDR3nt
NA,TRBV7-9,NA,TRBJ1-5,CASSLDRVGNQPQHF,TGTGCCAGCAGCTTAGACAGGGTCGGCAATCAGCCCCAGCATTTT
NA,TRBV7-9,NA,TRBJ2-5,CASSRGNQETQYF,TGTGCCAGCAGCCGGGGGAACCAAGAGACCCAGTACTTC
TRBD1,TRBV5-1,few,TRBJ2-5,CASSLGTGQETQYF,TGCGCCAGCAGCTTGGGGACAGGCCAAGAGACCCAGTACTTC
TRBD2,TRBV5-5,NA,TRBJ2-2,CASSFGLAGTGELFF,TGTGCCAGCAGCTTCGGACTAGCAGGCACCGGGGAGCTGTTTTTT
NA,TRBV6-1,NA,TRBJ1-1,CASSEPAARGFVTEAFF,TGTGCCAGCAGTGAACCCGCAGCCAGGGGATTTGTCACTGAAGCTTTCTTT
NA,TRBV30,NA,TRBJ1-6,CAWNIGDSPLHF,TGTGCCTGGAACATTGGTGATTCACCCCTCCACTTT
NA,TRBV15,NA,TRBJ1-5,CATQTGLTNQPQHF,TGTGCCACACAAACAGGGCTCACCAATCAGCCCCAGCATTTT
NA,TRBV7-3,NA,TRBJ1-2,CASSLNSATGDYTF,TGTGCCAGCAGCTTAAATTCCGCAACTGGAGACTACACCTTC
NA,TRBV28,NA,TRBJ1-2,CASSLLREGGYTF,TGTGCCAGCAGTTTACTCAGGGAGGGTGGCTACACCTTC
NA,TRBV5-1,NA,TRBJ1-1,CASSLGTATMNTEAFF,TGCGCCAGCAGCTTGGGGACAGCAACCATGAACACTGAAGCTTTCTTT
TRBD1,TRBV9,NA,TRBJ2-1,CASSPTGWLYNEQFF,TGTGCCAGCAGCCCGACAGGGTGGCTCTACAATGAGCAGTTCTTC
TRBD1,TRBV5-1,NA,TRBJ1-6,CASSLQGANSPLHF,TGCGCCAGCAGCTTACAGGGGGCGAATTCACCCCTCCACTTT
TRBD2,TRBV29-1,NA,TRBJ2-1,CSVGLRLAGDNEQFF,TGCAGCGTTGGTCTAAGACTAGCGGGAGACAATGAGCAGTTCTTC
TRBD2,TRBV5-1,NA,TRBJ2-4,CASSSGDSGSRNIQYF,TGCGCCAGCAGCTCAGGGGATAGCGGGAGTCGGAACATTCAGTACTTC
TRBD1,TRBV7-9,NA,TRBJ2-7,CASSLNRGDYEQYF,TGTGCCAGCAGCTTAAACAGGGGAGACTACGAGCAGTACTTC
NA,TRBV6-1,NA,TRBJ2-7,CASSEAAARAEQYF,TGTGCCAGCAGTGAAGCAGCGGCCCGGGCCGAGCAGTACTTC
TRBD1,TRBV5-1,NA,TRBJ1-3,CASSQTGSGNTIYF,TGCGCCAGCAGCCAGACAGGGTCAGGAAACACCATATATTTT
NA,TRBV5-1,NA,TRBJ1-4,CASSSLTPTNEKLFF,TGCGCCAGCAGCAGCTTGACACCAACTAATGAAAAACTGTTTTTT
TRBD2,TRBV5-1,NA,TRBJ2-6,CASSLVILLAGSGANVLTF,TGCGCCAGCAGCTTGGTGATTTTACTAGCGGGTTCTGGGGCCAACGTCCTGACTTTC
NA,TRBV19,NA,TRBJ2-5,CASSIDSQETQYF,TGTGCCAGTAGTATAGACAGCCAAGAGACCCAGTACTTC
TRBD1,TRBV6-9,NA,TRBJ1-5,CASSYSLQGGQPQHF,TGTGCCAGCAGTTATTCATTACAGGGGGGACAGCCCCAGCATTTT
NA,TRBV4-1,many,TRBJ1-3,CASSRLGLSGNTIYF,TGCGCCAGCAGCCGATTAGGACTCTCTGGAAACACCATATATTTT
NA,TRBV28,NA,TRBJ1-5,CASSRGGPGQPQHF,TGTGCCAGCAGTCGCGGGGGGCCCGGGCAGCCCCAGCATTTT
TRBD1,TRBV3-1/TRBV3-2,NA,TRBJ1-6,CASSPEGQVNSPLHF,TGTGCCAGCAGCCCCGAGGGACAGGTGAATTCACCCCTCCACTTT
NA,TRBV27,NA,TRBJ2-2,CASSFWGKGTGELFF,TGTGCCAGCTCGTTCTGGGGCAAAGGGACCGGGGAGCTGTTTTTT
NA,TRBV2,NA,TRBJ2-7,CASSGETYEQYF,TGTGCCAGCAGTGGAGAAACCTACGAGCAGTACTTC
NA,TRBV5-1,NA,TRBJ1-1,CASTQGAVNTEAFF,TGCGCCAGCACCCAAGGGGCCGTGAACACTGAAGCTTTCTTT
TRBD2,TRBV24-1,NA,TRBJ2-1,CATSGTRSNNEQFF,TGTGCCACCAGTGGGACTAGGAGCAACAATGAGCAGTTCTTC
NA,TRBV20-1,once,TRBJ1-1,CSASDRRGGTEAFF,TGCAGTGCTAGTGACCGGAGGGGGGGCACTGAAGCTTTCTTT
TRBD2,TRBV4-1,NA,TRBJ2-3,CASSQEALGLAPSEDTQYF,TGCGCCAGCAGCCAAGAGGCCCTCGGACTAGCGCCTTCTGAGGATACGCAGTATTTT
NA,TRBV2,NA,TRBJ1-1,CASRIEVNTEAFF,TGTGCCAGCAGAATAGAGGTGAACACTGAAGCTTTCTTT
NA,TRBV6-5,NA,TRBJ2-2,CASRWQTGELFF,TGTGCCAGCAGGTGGCAGACCGGGGAGCTGTTTTTT
NA,TRBV5-1,few,TRBJ1-1,CASSLGAYRVENTEAFF,TGCGCCAGCAGCTTGGGCGCTTACCGGGTAGAAAACACTGAAGCTTTCTTT
NA,TRBV30,NA,TRBJ1-6,CAWQAGRNSPLHF,TGTGCCTGGCAAGCAGGTCGGAATTCACCCCTCCACTTT
NA,TRBV28,NA,TRBJ1-1,CASKTRGGSTEAFF,TGTGCCAGCAAGACCAGGGGCGGGAGCACTGAAGCTTTCTTT
NA,TRBV2,NA,TRBJ1-4,CASSGQPHEKLFF,TGTGCCAGCAGTGGACAGCCTCATGAAAAACTGTTTTTT
TRBD1,TRBV27,NA,TRBJ1-2,CASSLNRGLGGYTF,TGTGCCAGCAGTTTAAACAGGGGGCTAGGGGGCTACACCTTC
NA,TRBV24-1,NA,TRBJ1-5,CATSDLYSNQPQHF,TGTGCCACCAGTGACCTTTATAGCAATCAGCCCCAGCATTTT
NA,TRBV19,NA,TRBJ1-1,CASSIEAGEAFF,TGTGCCAGTAGTATAGAGGCAGGAGAAGCTTTCTTT
NA,TRBV28,NA,TRBJ1-3,CASSLEVRFGNTIYF,TGTGCCAGCAGTTTAGAGGTTCGGTTTGGAAACACCATATATTTT
NA,TRBV15,NA,TRBJ2-7,CATSRDRGREYVYEQYF,TGTGCCACCAGCAGAGATCGGGGGCGGGAGTACGTTTACGAGCAGTACTTC
NA,TRBV3-1/TRBV3-2,NA,TRBJ2-3,CASSQGWLTDTQYF,TGTGCCAGCAGCCAAGGTTGGCTCACAGATACGCAGTATTTT
NA,TRBV12-1,NA,TRBJ2-7,CASSLRGTSYEQYF,TGTGCCAGCAGCTTGAGAGGGACTTCATACGAGCAGTACTTC
NA,TRBV20-1,NA,TRBJ2-1,CSALTRDEQFF,TGCAGTGCTCTAACCAGGGATGAGCAGTTCTTC
NA,TRBV5-1,NA,TRBJ1-2,CASSFTGIYGYTF,TGCGCCAGCAGCTTCACAGGAATCTATGGCTACACCTTC
TRBD1,TRBV29-1,NA,TRBJ1-3,CSVEGGGDSGNTIYF,TGCAGCGTTGAAGGAGGGGGCGATTCTGGAAACACCATATATTTT
NA,TRBV3-1/TRBV3-2,NA,TRBJ1-2,CASSQAYGYTF,TGTGCCAGCAGCCAAGCATATGGCTACACCTTC
TRBD2,TRBV28,NA,TRBJ2-3,CASSSPPGRETDTQYF,TGTGCCAGCAGCTCCCCTCCGGGGCGGGAGACAGATACGCAGTATTTT
NA,TRBV3-1/TRBV3-2,NA,TRBJ2-1,CASSQASGRGDYNEQFF,TGTGCCAGCAGCCAAGCCTCGGGTCGCGGGGACTACAATGAGCAGTTCTTC
NA,TRBV7-2,NA,TRBJ2-7,CASSQSSVEYYEQYF,TGTGCCAGCAGCCAAAGCAGCGTCGAATACTACGAGCAGTACTTC
NA,TRBV19,NA,TRBJ2-1,CASTKSAYNEQFF,TGTGCCAGTACGAAGTCAGCCTACAATGAGCAGTTCTTC
TRBD1,TRBV10-3,NA,TRBJ2-5,CAIRGQGARETQYF,TGTGCCATCAGGGGGCAGGGGGCCAGAGAGACCCAGTACTTC